The subject of this entry is one T cell receptor (beta chain). CDR1 is MDHEN and CDR2 is SYDVKM in the germline V gene. CDR3 length: 14 residues. Trimming removed 6 bases from V and 3 bases from J; junction bases left unmatched: 5. TCRdb's table, derived via immunoSEQ multiplex PCR, lists solely in-frame clones and lacks some. The top ten hold 0.2% to 0.3% of the sample, which has 85,000 to 100,000 clones, approximately 95% seen once. The data belong to a study of technical replicates of blood from a handful of donors. The chain uses TRBV28 and TRBJ2-7, with 10 nucleotides matching TRBD2. The receptor was isolated from a human donor in good health. Sequenced input: T cells isolated from PBMCs. The CDR3 nucleotides are TGTGCCAGCAGGGCAGCGGGAGGGTTCTACGAGCAGTACTTC. Translating it yields CASRAAGGFYEQYF. Variable domain in full (rest from reference TRBV28 and TRBJ2-7): DVKVTQSSRYLVKRTGEKVFLECVQDMDHENMFWYRQDPGLGLRLIYFSYDVKMKEKGDIPEGYSVSREKKERFSLILESASTNQTSMYLCASRAAGGFYEQYFGPGTRLTVT.